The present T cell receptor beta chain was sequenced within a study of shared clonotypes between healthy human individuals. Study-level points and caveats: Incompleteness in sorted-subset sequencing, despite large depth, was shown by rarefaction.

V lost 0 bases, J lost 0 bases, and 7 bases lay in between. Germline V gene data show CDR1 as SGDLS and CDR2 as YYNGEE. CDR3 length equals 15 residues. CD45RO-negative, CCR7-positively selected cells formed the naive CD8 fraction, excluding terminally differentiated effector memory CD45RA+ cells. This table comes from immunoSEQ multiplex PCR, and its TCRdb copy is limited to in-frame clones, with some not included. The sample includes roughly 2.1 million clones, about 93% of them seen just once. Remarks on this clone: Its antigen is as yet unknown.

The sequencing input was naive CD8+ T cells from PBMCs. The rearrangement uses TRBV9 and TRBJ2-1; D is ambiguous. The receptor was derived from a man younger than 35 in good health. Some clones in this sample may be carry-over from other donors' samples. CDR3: CASSVDSDSYNEQFF. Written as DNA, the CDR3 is TGTGCCAGCAGCGTAGATTCAGACTCCTACAATGAGCAGTTCTTC.